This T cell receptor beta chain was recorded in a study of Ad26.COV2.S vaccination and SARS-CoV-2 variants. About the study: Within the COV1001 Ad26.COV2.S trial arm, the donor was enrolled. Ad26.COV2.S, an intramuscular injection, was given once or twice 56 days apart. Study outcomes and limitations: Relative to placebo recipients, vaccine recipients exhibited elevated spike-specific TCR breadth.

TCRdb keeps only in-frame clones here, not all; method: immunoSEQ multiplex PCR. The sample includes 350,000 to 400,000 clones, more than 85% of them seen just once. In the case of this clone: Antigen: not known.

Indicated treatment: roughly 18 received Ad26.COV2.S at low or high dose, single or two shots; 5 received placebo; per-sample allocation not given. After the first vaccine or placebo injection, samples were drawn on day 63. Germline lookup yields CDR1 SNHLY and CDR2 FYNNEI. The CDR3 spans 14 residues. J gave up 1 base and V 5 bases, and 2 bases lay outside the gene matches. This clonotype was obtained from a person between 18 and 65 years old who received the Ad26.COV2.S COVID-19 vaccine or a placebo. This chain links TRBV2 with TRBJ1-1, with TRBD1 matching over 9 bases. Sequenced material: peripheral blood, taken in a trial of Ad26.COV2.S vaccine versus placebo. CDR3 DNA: TGTGCCAGCAGTTTGGGACAGGGGAACACTGAAGCTTTCTTT. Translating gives CASSLGQGNTEAFF.